This T cell receptor beta chain was captured in a study of CD8 T cells in Susac syndrome (dated by TCRdb to the late 2010s). About the study as a whole: Whether CD8+ T cell activation and differentiation in Susac syndrome was antigen driven was tested using repertoire sequencing. General study outcomes and caveats: The study acknowledged that relatively few individuals were included in the TCR sequencing and HLA analysis.

Notes on this clonotype: Its antigen remains undetermined. Base qualities are missing; no much larger clone stands one base away.

Peripheral blood CD8+ and CD4+ T cells from healthy donors, Susac syndrome patients and multiple sclerosis patients were profiled using high-throughput TCR beta sequencing. Multiple sclerosis controls were treatment-naive patients with stable or active relapsing-remitting disease fulfilling revised McDonald criteria. CD8+ TEMRA cells were enriched by FACS, while bulk CD8+ and CD4+ T cells were purified by magnetic negative isolation. Blood was collected in EDTA tubes and processed within 24 hours, with PBMCs isolated through density gradient centrifugation. PBMCs intended for TCR sequencing were cryopreserved in liquid nitrogen and thawed later in a water bath at 37 degrees C. The sorted or isolated CD4+, CD8+ and CD8+ TEMRA cells reached a purity of at least 90%. RNA was extracted with the RNeasy kit and about 0.5 to 1 ug was reverse transcribed using random hexamers. The immunoSEQ multiplex PCR assay, which covers 54 Vbeta and 13 Jbeta segments, was used to amplify TCR beta CDR3 regions. To correct PCR amplification bias, a synthetic template baseline was used for both primer optimization and computational correction. On the study's bioinformatics: Reads were assigned to V, D and J genes according to IMGT and analyzed in immunoSEQ Analyzer, with only productive sequences retained. Clonality was computed as one minus Shannon entropy normalized by log2 of the number of productive unique sequences. For each patient and control, public and private clones were evaluated among the 100 most prevalent clones. Clones were defined as Susac-specific if absent from the healthy and MS cohorts, from more than 900 published viral clones and from other ImmuneACCESS disease sequences. The public reads were run again by TCRdb, first through fastp at Q25 and then through MiXCR, and only productive beta chains were kept. A single entry per CDR3 protein holds the most common genes and DNA from its merged rows. The authors' filters were not applied to this entry. This sample holds about 71,000 distinct CDR3 sequences; nearly 96% were observed only once. The ten largest clonotypes hold around 0.11% of the sample.

The CDR3, cysteine through phenylalanine, is 13 amino acids long. CDR3 DNA only is kept here, 39 bases in frame from base 1. As encoded in the germline V gene (reference sequence), CDR1 is GTSNPN while CDR2 is SVGIG. V ends up 3 bases short and J 4 bases short, with an unmatched junction base count of 4. What was sequenced was CD4+ T cells from PBMCs. This clonotype originated in a human donor with multiple sclerosis. The V gene is TRBV30 and the J gene is TRBJ2-3; 7 bases in the middle match TRBD2. The sequenced DNA: TGTGCCTGGAGGACTAGCAATGCAGATACGCAGTATTTT. Protein translation: CAWRTSNADTQYF.